A selection of T cell receptor beta chains follows, all from one sample in a study of T cells expressing NK-cell markers. TCRdb reprocessed the 5' RACE reads, keeping one entry per CDR3 protein, no DNA. The sample shows about 160,000 distinct CDR3 sequences, and just over 20% sits with its ten largest clones. The sample comprised blood T cells: a sorted CD56 or NKG2C T cell subset, CD4+ or CD8+ T cells, or bulk PBMC T cells (not recorded which). The receptors were sampled from a man aged 18-70 years in good health. Each CDR3 is given with its conserved first and last residue. Fields, in order: V gene, J gene, CDR3 protein.

TRBV7-3,TRBJ1-5,CASSLTRERAQPQHF
TRBV28,TRBJ1-2,CASSYGLANYGYTF
TRBV27,TRBJ2-7,CASSEWGTGYTEQYF
TRBV9,TRBJ2-5,CASSVGGDHYPQYF
TRBV6-6,TRBJ1-1,CASSPIGTPEAFF
TRBV27,TRBJ1-5,CASSRGGGHQPQHF
TRBV27,TRBJ2-1,CASSLWGQTTSYNEQFF
TRBV5-1,TRBJ2-5,CASSFVGVVETQYF
TRBV6-4,TRBJ1-5,CASSPRDTDSLYGNQPQHF
TRBV7-8,TRBJ2-5,CASSLSPSGIQETQYF
TRBV27,TRBJ2-7,CASSSQGTYEQYF
TRBV3-1,TRBJ1-4,CASSPSPRQVATNEKLFF
TRBV11-2,TRBJ2-5,CASSLVYGGPQETQYF
TRBV3-1,TRBJ2-7,CASSPNLGASYEQYF
TRBV6-5,TRBJ1-5,CASSYPVLRDRALDQPQHF
TRBV6-5,TRBJ1-2,CASSSDRAGSNYGYTF
TRBV28,TRBJ2-3,CASSLIGEGTDTQYF
TRBV5-1,TRBJ1-6,CASSMDGSTSPLHF
TRBV7-2,TRBJ1-3,CASSPGTGGGNTIYF
TRBV27,TRBJ2-1,CASSLWTSGGVGNEQFF
TRBV12-5,TRBJ2-3,CASGFSELLAGGLDTQYF
TRBV13,TRBJ2-2,CASSLGPRLAANTGELFF
TRBV24-1,TRBJ2-2,CATSAGGELFF
TRBV30,TRBJ2-3,CAWSVLSGDTQYF
TRBV12-3/TRBV12-4,TRBJ2-1,CASTMLSRVNEQFF
TRBV11-2,TRBJ1-3,CASSPLQGLTSGNTIYF
TRBV28,TRBJ2-5,CASSLLAGEIQETQYF
TRBV12-3/TRBV12-4,TRBJ2-2,CASSLGGRTGELFF
TRBV14,TRBJ2-5,CASSQGWGFSYQETQYF
TRBV7-9,TRBJ2-4,CASSLEMGGEAKNIQYF
TRBV5-1,TRBJ2-3,CASSAGIGRTSTDTQYF
TRBV28,TRBJ2-7,CASSLITGGSYEQYF
TRBV7-8,TRBJ2-1,CASSLVPLPGDLQFF
TRBV4-1,TRBJ1-1,CASSPAALNTEAFF
TRBV12-3/TRBV12-4,TRBJ2-5,CASSLVTDEETQYF
TRBV11-2,TRBJ2-5,CASSLVGTGLQETQYF
TRBV6-1,TRBJ1-2,CASSAWDGGYGYTF
TRBV3-1,TRBJ2-7,CASSQEGVLAYEQYF
TRBV2,TRBJ2-4,CASSEGQDKNIQYF
TRBV4-1,TRBJ1-1,CASSQDVGDRNTEAFF
TRBV9,TRBJ1-1,CASSVSDRVWNTEAFF
TRBV11-2,TRBJ2-1,CASSSGQGASYNEQFF
TRBV7-6,TRBJ2-5,CASSPLAGGRGETQYF
TRBV29-1,TRBJ2-7,CSVEVETTVTYEQYF
TRBV7-9,TRBJ1-5,CASSAGTGGADQPQHF
TRBV11-2,TRBJ2-1,CASTWGTGFLDEQFF
TRBV2,TRBJ1-5,CASKGTGLGNSNQPQHF
TRBV29-1,TRBJ2-2,CSVEDSPNTGELFF
TRBV5-6,TRBJ2-1,CASSLGPGPYNEQFF
TRBV14,TRBJ1-6,CASTPTRVGPLHF
TRBV9,TRBJ2-5,CASSVELRGGQETQYF
TRBV19,TRBJ1-6,CASSTRGEYNSPLHF
TRBV7-2,TRBJ2-7,CASSLGAGGGYEQYF
TRBV27,TRBJ2-3,CASTRGVGDTQYF